The text below deals with one TCR beta chain. These data are taken from a study of T cells in narcolepsy. V was pared by 1 base and J by 7 bases, with 8 bases between. This CDR3 has 13 amino acids. CDR1 SGHTA and CDR2 FQGNSA come from the germline V gene. Repertoires were generated with immunoSEQ multiplex PCR, while TCRdb's copy carries only in-frame clones and drops some. The data contain roughly 23,000 clones, roughly four fifths of them singletons. The source material was memory (CD45RA-) CD4+ T cells from blood. This sequence originates from a human donor in good health. The rearrangement uses TRBV7-2 and TRBJ2-1, with D possibly TRBD2 on 5 matching bases. DNA of the CDR3: TGTGCCAGCAGCTTAGGACTATGGAATGAGCAGTTCTTC. Translated, it gives CASSLGLWNEQFF.